The 14 T cell receptor beta chains given below trace back to one sample, sequenced in a study of tumor-infiltrating lymphocytes in localized non-small cell lung cancer. Data came from immunoSEQ multiplex PCR; TCRdb stores just in-frame clones and leaves some out. The sample gives over 15,000 clones, roughly three quarters of which show up once; 9.1% is in the top ten. The source material was lung tumor tissue. The receptors shown here come from a human donor with non-small cell lung cancer.

The genes are TRBV7-6 and TRBJ2-6; 10 bases line up with TRBD1. V lost 1 base and J lost 3; bases outside the gene matches: 3. The germline gives CDR1 SGHVS, CDR2 FNYEAQ. The CDR3 has 17 residues. DNA for the CDR3: TGTGCCAGCAGCTTAGGGACAGGGGGGCATGGGGCCAACGTCCTGACTTTC. It specifies CASSLGTGGHGANVLTF. Variable domain in full (rest from reference TRBV7-6 and TRBJ2-6): GAGVSQSPRYKVTKRGQDVALRCDPISGHVSLYWYRQALGQGPEFLTYFNYEAQQDKSGLPNDRFSAERPEGSISTLTIQRTEQRDSAMYRCASSLGTGGHGANVLTFGAGSRLTVL.

The chain has TRBV27 and TRBJ1-5; no firm D call. The ends were cut back, 5 bases at V and 9 bases at J, with 17 bases in the middle. The CDR3 is 14 residues long. Germline CDR1 and CDR2: MNHEY and SMNVEV (reference sequence). DNA of the CDR3: TGTGCCAGCAGTCCCACCGATGGACCCGGGCCCCAGCATTTT. Amino acid sequence: CASSPTDGPGPQHF.

This clone is a singleton in its sample. The rearrangement uses TRBV30 and TRBJ2-1; D remains unclear. Between the trimmed V and J ends, which lost 2 bases and 5 bases, there was a span of 16 bases. CDR3 length: 15 amino acids. Germline assignment: CDR1 GTSNPN and CDR2 SVGIG (reference sequence). The CDR3 here is CAWSNLGQANNEQFF. In DNA, the CDR3 is TGTGCCTGGAGTAATCTGGGCCAGGCTAACAATGAGCAGTTCTTC.

The chain combines TRBV9 with TRBJ2-3, with D unclear. Germline V gives CDR1 SGDLS, CDR2 YYNGEE. Between the trimmed V and J ends, which lost 0 bases and 1 base, there was a span of 9 bases. The CDR3 is 15 amino acids. The CDR3 DNA reads TGTGCCAGCAGCGTAGGGATAGCTCGCACAGATACGCAGTATTTT. Translated, it gives CASSVGIARTDTQYF. Based on the CDR3 plus reference TRBV9 and TRBJ2-3, the full variable domain is DSGVTQTPKHLITATGQRVTLRCSPRSGDLSVYWYQQSLDQGLQFLIQYYNGEERAKGNILERFSAQQFPDLHSELNLSSLELGDSALYFCASSVGIARTDTQYFGPGTRLTVL.

The rearrangement links TRBV19 to TRBJ1-1; D gene unclear. From germline, CDR1 is LNHDA and CDR2 SQIVND (reference sequence). This CDR3 has 13 residues. Deletions cut 3 bases from V and 1 base from J, with 6 bases between. The CDR3 bases are TGTGCCAGTAGTATCCGGCAGAACACTGAAGCTTTCTTT. Translation: CASSIRQNTEAFF.

This sequence joins TRBV5-1 and TRBJ1-1; D is unclear. The V end was cut by 6 bases, the J end by 0 bases, with 6 bases between. The CDR3 contains 12 residues. The germline V gene encodes CDR1 SGHRS and CDR2 YFSETQ. The CDR3 region has the DNA TGCGCCAGCACGGCTATGAACACTGAAGCTTTCTTT. Protein: CASTAMNTEAFF.

CDR3 residues: CASSLTGLAFEQYF. In nucleotides, the CDR3 is TGCGCCAGCAGCTTGACGGGACTAGCGTTCGAGCAGTACTTC. The chain couples TRBV5-1 to TRBJ2-7; TRBD2 matches 10 bases. CDR1 and CDR2 from the germline V gene are SGHRS and YFSETQ. V trimming: 1 base; J trimming: 6 bases; junction bases outside the gene matches: 4. The CDR3 spans 14 residues.

For this clone: Different DNA sequences within this sample yield the same CDR3. The CDR3 here is CASRDQRGSTDTQYF. The CDR3 DNA sequence: TGTGCCAGCAGGGACCAGCGGGGATCCACAGATACGCAGTATTTT. The chain is built from TRBV5-4 and TRBJ2-3, with 7 bases lining up with TRBD2. Losses at the gene ends were 5 bases for V and 2 bases for J; bases not matched to a gene: 8. This CDR3 region has 15 residues. The V gene's germline CDR1 is SGHNT and CDR2 YYREEE (reference sequence).

The chain is built from TRBV19 and TRBJ1-1, with 12 bases aligning to TRBD1. The J segment lost 4 bases and the V segment lost 5 bases, leaving 8 bases of the junction unmatched. The V gene's germline CDR1 is LNHDA and CDR2 SQIVND (reference sequence). This CDR3 spans 16 amino acids. The CDR3 nucleotides are TGTGCCAGTAGTGGGGACAGGGGGCAGGTAGGCACTGAAGCTTTCTTT. This encodes CASSGDRGQVGTEAFF.

CDR3 nucleotide sequence: TGTGCCTGGAGTGTATCTCGGGAGTACTACGAGCAGTACTTC. Translated: CAWSVSREYYEQYF. The V call is TRBV30, the J call TRBJ2-5; a weak D match, TRBD2 (6 bases). The end of the DNA is better explained by TRBJ2-7, so the J call may be wrong. Looked up from germline, CDR1 is GTSNPN and CDR2 is SVGIG (reference sequence). This CDR3 is built from 14 residues.

The rearrangement uses TRBV5-4 and TRBJ1-1, with D maybe TRBD1 (6 bases). Trimming took 4 bases from V and 6 from J, leaving 10 bases between them. Germline CDR1 reads SGHNT; CDR2 reads YYREEE (reference sequence). The CDR3 length is 12 residues. CDR3 sequence (DNA): TGTGCCAGCAGCGTGGACAGTGCTGAAGCTTTCTTT. Encoded protein: CASSVDSAEAFF.

This rearrangement joins TRBV5-1 to TRBJ2-5; D is possibly TRBD1 (5 bases). V lost 0 bases and J lost 1, with 10 bases in between. This CDR3 region has 15 residues. Germline-derived CDR1 and CDR2 are SGHRS and YFSETQ. The CDR3 nucleotides are TGCGCCAGCAGCTTGGCAGGGCTCCGCCAAGAGACCCAGTACTTC. It encodes CASSLAGLRQETQYF. Filled out from reference TRBV5-1 and TRBJ2-5, the complete variable domain reads KAGVTQTPRYLIKTRGQQVTLSCSPISGHRSVSWYQQTPGQGLQFLFEYFSETQRNKGNFPGRFSGRQFSNSRSEMNVSTLELGDSALYLCASSLAGLRQETQYFGPGTRLLVL.

The chain links TRBV11-1 to TRBJ2-3; 7 bases fit TRBD1. J gave up 6 bases and V 8 bases, and 8 bases lay outside the gene matches. Germline V gene sequence: CDR1 SGHAT, CDR2 FQDESV (reference sequence). CDR3 length equals 13 residues. The CDR3 sequence: CASEQKGADTQYF. The CDR3, as DNA: TGTGCCAGCGAGCAAAAGGGGGCGGATACGCAGTATTTT. The full variable domain, its missing parts supplied by reference TRBV11-1 and TRBJ2-3, is EAEVAQSPRYKITEKSQAVAFWCDPISGHATLYWYRQILGQGPELLVQFQDESVVDDSQLPKDRFSAERLKGVDSTLKIQPAELGDSAMYLCASEQKGADTQYFGPGTRLTVL.

This clone occurred a few times. The chain links TRBV7-2 to TRBJ2-7; D is undetermined. Germline CDR1 reads SGHTA; CDR2 reads FQGNSA. The CDR3 runs 12 residues. V lost 5 bases, J lost 1 base, and 6 bases lay in between. CDR3 protein: CASSPTSYEQYF. CDR3 coding DNA: TGTGCCAGCAGCCCCACTTCCTACGAGCAGTACTTC.